These 28 T cell receptor beta chains share one sample of origin, sequenced in a study of blood T cell repertoires in COVID-19. Sequenced by immunoSEQ multiplex PCR; TCRdb stores in-frame clones only, minus some. In the table there are 220,000 or so clones, about 80% of which are singletons. The sequenced material came from peripheral blood. Receptors were obtained from a woman aged 25 to 39 who had recovered from COVID-19.

The chain couples TRBV19 to TRBJ2-7; D is possibly TRBD2 (5 bases). From germline, CDR1 is LNHDA and CDR2 SQIVND (reference sequence). Trimming left V 2 bases short and J 0 bases short, with 11 bases between. The CDR3 runs to 15 residues. In DNA, the CDR3 is TGTGCCAGTAGTATACAGCTAGCATCCTCCTACGAGCAGTACTTC. Protein sequence: CASSIQLASSYEQYF.

The CDR3 nucleotides are TGTGCCAGCAGTCGGGAGGCCAACCCGTCCTACGAGCAGTACTTC. Translation gives CASSREANPSYEQYF. The chain combines TRBV2 with TRBJ2-7, with 7 nucleotides matching TRBD2. V was pared by 5 bases and J by 1 base, with 8 bases of the junction left unmatched. The CDR3 covers 15 residues. Looked up from germline, CDR1 is SNHLY and CDR2 is FYNNEI.

The genes are TRBV10-2 and TRBJ2-1; TRBD2 agrees at 12 bases. This CDR3 contains 14 residues. Trimming cost V 10 bases and J 7 bases; bases outside gene matches: 8. Germline V gene sequence: CDR1 WSHSY, CDR2 SAAADI. The CDR3 protein is CATILAGGLNEQFF. CDR3 nucleotide sequence: TGCGCCACCATACTAGCGGGAGGATTGAATGAGCAGTTCTTC.

CDR3 DNA sequence: TGTGCCAGCAGCTTAGCCGCGTCGGGGGAAACACGGGAGACCCAGTACTTC. This gives the protein CASSLAASGETRETQYF. The chain employs TRBV7-7 and TRBJ2-5; the D gene is possibly TRBD2 (6 bases). Germline CDR1 SSHAT, CDR2 FNYEAQ (reference sequence). Trimming pared 0 bases from V and 5 bases from J, leaving 19 bases between. This CDR3 region has 17 residues.

This chain connects TRBV6-5 to TRBJ1-4, with 9 bases identical to TRBD1. CDR1 is MNHEY, CDR2 SVGAGI, per germline. This CDR3 is built from 16 residues. V gave up 2 bases and J gave up 6 bases; unmatched junction bases: 7. The CDR3 DNA sequence: TGTGCCAGCAGTTACGACCCGGGACAGGGTGATGAAAAACTGTTTTTT. Translated: CASSYDPGQGDEKLFF.

This sequence joins TRBV10-2 and TRBJ2-7; possibly TRBD1 for D (6 bases). CDR1 WSHSY and CDR2 SAAADI come from the germline V gene. The ends were cut back, 9 bases at V and 1 base at J, with 13 bases in the middle. The CDR3 runs to 13 residues. The CDR3 region has the DNA TGCGCCAGTCGTGGGGGACAATCCTACGAGCAGTACTTC. Encoded protein: CASRGGQSYEQYF.

The rearrangement uses TRBV30 and TRBJ1-6, with D unresolved. CDR1 and CDR2 from the germline V gene are GTSNPN and SVGIG (reference sequence). Trimming cost V 2 bases and J 7 bases, with 9 bases left between them. This CDR3 contains 13 residues. The chain's CDR3 is CAWSLTANSPLHF. The CDR3 DNA reads as TGTGCCTGGAGTCTAACAGCAAATTCACCCCTCCACTTT.

The chain recombines TRBV5-1 with TRBJ2-1, with 8 bases lining up with TRBD2. Looked up from germline, CDR1 is SGHRS and CDR2 is YFSETQ. The CDR3 totals 16 residues. After removal of 2 bases from V and 8 bases from J, the junction contained 12 bases not matched to a gene. CDR3 DNA: TGCGCCAGCAGCTTTAAGCGGGAGACTACTTTGGATGAGCAGTTCTTC. Translation: CASSFKRETTLDEQFF. The complete variable domain, with remaining parts taken from reference TRBV5-1 and TRBJ2-1, reads KAGVTQTPRYLIKTRGQQVTLSCSPISGHRSVSWYQQTPGQGLQFLFEYFSETQRNKGNFPGRFSGRQFSNSRSEMNVSTLELGDSALYLCASSFKRETTLDEQFFGPGTRLTVL.

The V call is TRBV5-6, the J call TRBJ2-7, with 11 bases that match TRBD2. Germline CDR1 and CDR2: SGHDT and YYEEEE. The trim removed 3 bases at V and 2 bases at J, leaving 4 bases unmatched. CDR3 length: 15 residues. The CDR3 bases are TGTGCCAGCAGCTCCCTGACTAGCGGGGCCTACGAGCAGTACTTC. It translates to CASSSLTSGAYEQYF.

The chain links TRBV7-9 to TRBJ1-1; D gene unclear. The CDR3 spans 14 residues. The germline V gene encodes CDR1 SEHNR and CDR2 FQNEAQ (reference sequence). V was trimmed by 4 bases and J by 1 base, leaving 10 bases between them. The CDR3 spells CASSYREPNTEAFF. The CDR3 nucleotides are TGTGCCAGCAGCTACCGGGAGCCGAACACTGAAGCTTTCTTT. Full variable domain (missing parts from reference TRBV7-9 and TRBJ1-1): DTGVSQNPRHKITKRGQNVTFRCDPISEHNRLYWYRQTLGQGPEFLTYFQNEAQLEKSRLLSDRFSAERPKGSFSTLEIQRTEQGDSAMYLCASSYREPNTEAFFGQGTRLTVV.

This sequence joins TRBV15 and TRBJ1-4; TRBD1 might be the D (5 bases). V lost 0 bases, J lost 8 bases, and 13 bases lay in between. The CDR3 covers 15 residues. The germline V gene encodes CDR1 LNHNV and CDR2 YYDKDF (reference sequence). Written as DNA, the CDR3 is TGTGCCACCAGCAGAGATCGCGCCGCAGGGGAAAAACTGTTTTTT. Translated: CATSRDRAAGEKLFF.

In DNA, the CDR3 is TGTGCCAGCAGCTCCTATACACAGGGTTATAGGACTGAAGCTTTCTTT. Translated, it gives CASSSYTQGYRTEAFF. The V and J genes are TRBV7-9 and TRBJ1-1; possibly TRBD1 for D (6 bases). This CDR3 contains 16 residues. CDR1 and CDR2 from the germline V gene are SEHNR and FQNEAQ (reference sequence). Between the trimmed V and J ends, which lost 4 bases and 5 bases, there was a span of 20 bases.

This clone was counted only a few times. The chain is built from TRBV12-2 and TRBJ2-3; TRBD2 is the table's D call, not checked against the DNA. TRBV12-2 is a pseudogene locus. CDR3 length: 18 amino acids. The CDR3 region has the DNA TGTGCAAGTCGCTTGACCAGAGTCGAGCGGGGGTTGGGAGATACGCAGTATTTT. Translation: CASRLTRVERGLGDTQYF.

CDR3 sequence reads: CASTSSGSSPRAYGYTF. Written as DNA, the CDR3 is TGTGCCAGCACCTCCTCGGGATCATCTCCGCGGGCTTATGGCTACACCTTC. J is TRBJ1-2 and V is TRBV9; D remains unclear. The V end was cut by 6 bases, the J end by 5 bases, with 26 bases between. Looked up from germline, CDR1 is SGDLS and CDR2 is YYNGEE. This CDR3 contains 17 residues. The full variable domain, in which reference TRBV9 and TRBJ1-2 provide the parts outside the CDR3, is DSGVTQTPKHLITATGQRVTLRCSPRSGDLSVYWYQQSLDQGLQFLIQYYNGEERAKGNILERFSAQQFPDLHSELNLSSLELGDSALYFCASTSSGSSPRAYGYTFGSGTRLTVV.

This clone was seen a single time. The rearrangement joins TRBV7-9 to TRBJ2-5; D is perhaps TRBD1 (5 bases). This CDR3 is built from 11 residues. Looked up from germline, CDR1 is SEHNR and CDR2 is FQNEAQ (reference sequence). V dropped 5 bases and J dropped 8 bases, with 9 bases sitting between them. CDR3 loop: CASSPRVTQYF. CDR3 coding DNA: TGTGCCAGCAGCCCCAGGGTAACCCAGTACTTC.

The chain employs TRBV5-1 and TRBJ1-3; D gene ambiguous. Trimming left V 0 bases short and J 8 bases short, with 6 bases between. The CDR3 length is 12 residues. The germline CDR1 and CDR2 sequences are SGHRS and YFSETQ. CDR3 amino acids: CASSLDLDTIYF. In nucleotides, the CDR3 is TGCGCCAGCAGCTTGGACCTAGACACCATATATTTT.

This sequence joins TRBV5-1 and TRBJ2-1; a possible D gene is TRBD2 (6 bases). The CDR3 has 15 amino acids. V gave up 1 base and J gave up 2 bases, with 10 bases separating them. Germline lookup yields CDR1 SGHRS and CDR2 YFSETQ. The CDR3 spells CASSLSWEAYNEQFF. CDR3 DNA: TGCGCCAGCAGCTTGTCGTGGGAGGCCTACAATGAGCAGTTCTTC.

The rearrangement joins TRBV28 to TRBJ1-4; 8 bases are a match to TRBD1. Germline lookup yields CDR1 MDHEN and CDR2 SYDVKM. The V segment lost 9 bases and the J segment 8 bases; nucleotides outside the gene matches: 11. CDR3 length equals 14 residues. CDR3 in DNA: TGTGCCAGTTTCGAGACAGGGGTCAGCGAAAAACTGTTTTTT. It yields the protein CASFETGVSEKLFF.

The chain uses TRBV28 and TRBJ2-7, with unresolved D. V lost 5 bases to trimming and J lost 3 bases, with 14 bases between them. The germline V gene encodes CDR1 MDHEN and CDR2 SYDVKM. This CDR3 contains 14 residues. CDR3 bases: TGTGCCAGCAGTCCCCGACGGGTTGACTACGAGCAGTACTTC. It yields the protein CASSPRRVDYEQYF.

The chain carries TRBV28 and TRBJ1-2, with a tentative D call TRBD1 (6 bases). V lost 5 bases and J lost 7, with 14 bases in between. This CDR3 is 13 amino acids long. Germline CDR1 reads MDHEN; CDR2 reads SYDVKM. CDR3 in amino acids: CASSQGGRVGYTF. The CDR3, as DNA: TGTGCCAGCAGTCAAGGGGGGAGGGTTGGCTACACCTTC.

The chain is built from TRBV5-6 and TRBJ1-6; 8 bases match TRBD1. The CDR3 length is 14 residues. Losses at the gene ends were 7 bases for V and 8 bases for J; bases not matched to a gene: 8. Germline loops: CDR1 SGHDT, CDR2 YYEEEE. The CDR3 here is CASRETGGHSPLHF. Written as DNA, the CDR3 is TGTGCCAGCCGCGAAACAGGGGGGCATTCACCCCTCCACTTT.

In the case of this clone: Other nucleotide sequences in the sample specify the same CDR3. J is TRBJ1-1 and V is TRBV7-9, with 8 bases aligning to TRBD1. Germline lookup yields CDR1 SEHNR and CDR2 FQNEAQ (reference sequence). The J segment lost 1 base and the V segment lost 2 bases, leaving 0 bases of the junction unmatched. The CDR3 is made up of 14 amino acids. The CDR3 region is CASSLQGANTEAFF. For the CDR3, the DNA is TGTGCCAGCAGCTTACAGGGGGCGAACACTGAAGCTTTCTTT.

The CDR3 here is CASSSSLDRGREETQYF. In nucleotides, the CDR3 is TGTGCCAGCTCCTCCTCTTTGGACAGGGGGCGGGAAGAGACCCAGTACTTC. The chain is built from TRBV18 and TRBJ2-5; TRBD1 agrees at 11 bases. The ends lost 6 bases at V and 3 bases at J; junction bases unmatched: 12. The V gene's germline CDR1 is KGHSH and CDR2 LQKENI. CDR3 length: 17 amino acids.

The chain has TRBV10-3 and TRBJ2-7; 8 bases align to TRBD2. Germline lookup yields CDR1 ENHRY and CDR2 SYGVKD. The junction had 8 bases not matched to a gene; V was cut back by 9 bases and J by 4 bases. This CDR3 has 13 amino acids. The CDR3 reads CAIGAGVLYEQYF. CDR3 DNA sequence: TGTGCCATTGGAGCGGGAGTGTTATACGAGCAGTACTTC.

CDR3 DNA sequence: TGTGCCAGCAGTTCCTCTACTCAACGGGCTTTCTTT. This encodes CASSSSTQRAFF. The chain has TRBV28 and TRBJ1-1; D remains ambiguous. CDR1 and CDR2 (germline): MDHEN, SYDVKM. This CDR3 spans 12 amino acids. V shed 4 bases and J shed 11 bases, with 14 bases lying between them.

This chain links TRBV27 with TRBJ2-6, with 11 bases that match TRBD1. Trimming removed 8 bases from V and 1 base from J; junction bases left unmatched: 10. The CDR3 covers 18 residues. Germline V gives CDR1 MNHEY, CDR2 SMNVEV (reference sequence). CDR3 DNA sequence: TGTGCCAGCCGTGCCGCCGGGACAGGGGGATCTGGGGCCAACGTCCTGACTTTC. The encoded protein is CASRAAGTGGSGANVLTF.

The V call is TRBV9, the J call TRBJ2-5; possible D gene TRBD1, 5 bases. The length of the CDR3 is 14 residues. The V end was cut by 2 bases, the J end by 0 bases, with 8 bases between. Looked up from germline, CDR1 is SGDLS and CDR2 is YYNGEE. The CDR3 protein is CASSVTGYQETQYF. The CDR3 bases are TGTGCCAGCAGCGTCACAGGATACCAAGAGACCCAGTACTTC. The full variable domain, its missing parts supplied by reference TRBV9 and TRBJ2-5, is DSGVTQTPKHLITATGQRVTLRCSPRSGDLSVYWYQQSLDQGLQFLIQYYNGEERAKGNILERFSAQQFPDLHSELNLSSLELGDSALYFCASSVTGYQETQYFGPGTRLLVL.

The V gene is TRBV6-1, the J gene TRBJ2-4; a weak D match, TRBD2 (5 bases). The CDR3 runs to 12 residues. Trimming pared 3 bases from V and 10 bases from J, leaving 10 bases between. Germline values: CDR1 MNHNS, CDR2 SASEGT. The CDR3 DNA is TGTGCCAGCAGTGAGCCCCGGAGGATTCAGTACTTC. It yields the protein CASSEPRRIQYF.